This T cell receptor (beta chain) appears in the sequencing data of a study of human T cells and chemical hapten exposure. Documented time point: patch test 3, about 24 weeks after DPC sensitization. Treatment given: therapeutic diphenylcyclopropenone sensitization with weekly scalp DPC. Total RNA was extracted from unfractionated whole blood. One entry per CDR3 protein, called by TCRdb with MiXCR from the RACE reads. The top ten clones hold about 2.9% of a sample with 99,000 or so distinct CDR3 sequences, 30% to 35% of them seen once. CDR3 length: 11 residues. The germline V gene has CDR1 MNHEY and CDR2 SVGAGI. V lost 7 bases to trimming and J lost 16 bases, with 17 bases between them.

The receptor was derived from a middle-aged man with alopecia areata. Some clones in this sample may be carry-over from other donors' samples. The specimen comprised whole blood, sampled in connection with sensitization to the hapten diphenylcyclopropenone (DPC). The chain is built from TRBV6-5 and TRBJ2-1; D possibly uses TRBD1 or TRBD2 (5 bases each). In DNA, the CDR3 is TGTGCCAGCACCCCGCCGGGACCCCATTTCTTC. This gives the protein CASTPPGPHFF.